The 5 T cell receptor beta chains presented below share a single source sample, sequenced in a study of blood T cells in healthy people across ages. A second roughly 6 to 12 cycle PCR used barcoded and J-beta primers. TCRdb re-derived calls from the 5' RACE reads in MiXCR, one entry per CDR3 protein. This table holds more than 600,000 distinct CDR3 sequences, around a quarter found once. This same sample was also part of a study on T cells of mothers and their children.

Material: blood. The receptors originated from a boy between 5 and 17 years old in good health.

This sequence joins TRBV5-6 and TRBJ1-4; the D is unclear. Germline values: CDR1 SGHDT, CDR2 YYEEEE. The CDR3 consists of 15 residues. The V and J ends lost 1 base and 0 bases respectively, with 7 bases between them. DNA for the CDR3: TGTGCCAGCAGCTTGTTTGGATCAACTAATGAAAAACTGTTTTTT. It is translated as CASSLFGSTNEKLFF.

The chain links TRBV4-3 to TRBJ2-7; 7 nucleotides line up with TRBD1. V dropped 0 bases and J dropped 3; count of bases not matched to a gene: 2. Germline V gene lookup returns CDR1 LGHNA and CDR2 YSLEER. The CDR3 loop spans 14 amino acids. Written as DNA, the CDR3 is TGCGCCAGCAGCCAAGATCGGGACAGCTACGAGCAGTACTTC. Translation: CASSQDRDSYEQYF.

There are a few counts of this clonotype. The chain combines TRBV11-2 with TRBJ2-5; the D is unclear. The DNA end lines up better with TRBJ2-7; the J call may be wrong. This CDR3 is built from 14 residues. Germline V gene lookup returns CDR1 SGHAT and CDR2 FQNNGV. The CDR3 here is CASSRIDGAYEQYF. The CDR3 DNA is TGTGCCAGCAGCCGAATCGACGGAGCCTACGAGCAGTACTTC.

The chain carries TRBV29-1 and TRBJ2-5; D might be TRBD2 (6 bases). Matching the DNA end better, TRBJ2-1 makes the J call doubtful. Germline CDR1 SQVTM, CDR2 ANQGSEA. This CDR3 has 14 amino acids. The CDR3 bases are TGCAGCGTAGGGCAGACTTTCCCCGGGGGTGAGCAGTTCTTC. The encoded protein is CSVGQTFPGGEQFF.

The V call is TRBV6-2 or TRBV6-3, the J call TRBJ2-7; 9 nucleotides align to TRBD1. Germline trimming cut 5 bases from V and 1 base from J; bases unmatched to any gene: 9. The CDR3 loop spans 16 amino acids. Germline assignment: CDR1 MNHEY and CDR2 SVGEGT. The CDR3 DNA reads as TGTGCCAGCAGTACGGGGCCGGGACAGGGTTCCTACGAGCAGTACTTC. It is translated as CASSTGPGQGSYEQYF.